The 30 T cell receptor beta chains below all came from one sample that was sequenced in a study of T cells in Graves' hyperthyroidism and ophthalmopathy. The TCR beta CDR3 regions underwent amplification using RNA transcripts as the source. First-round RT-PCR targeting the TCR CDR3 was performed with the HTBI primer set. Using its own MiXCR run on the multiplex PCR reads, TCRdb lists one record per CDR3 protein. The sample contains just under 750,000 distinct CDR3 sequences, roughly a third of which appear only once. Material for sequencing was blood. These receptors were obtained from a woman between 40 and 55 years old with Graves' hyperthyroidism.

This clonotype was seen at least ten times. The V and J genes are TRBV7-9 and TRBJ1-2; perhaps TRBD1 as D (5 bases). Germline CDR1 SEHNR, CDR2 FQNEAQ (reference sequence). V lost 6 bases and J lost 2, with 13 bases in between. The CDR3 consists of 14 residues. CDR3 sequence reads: CASSKTGPNYGYTF. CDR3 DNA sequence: TGTGCCAGCAGTAAAACAGGCCCCAACTATGGCTACACCTTC.

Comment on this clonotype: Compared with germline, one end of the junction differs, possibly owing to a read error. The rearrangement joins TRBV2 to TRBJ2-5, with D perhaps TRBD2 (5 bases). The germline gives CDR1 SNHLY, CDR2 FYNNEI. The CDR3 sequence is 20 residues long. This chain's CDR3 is CASREALRGKIITGQETQYF. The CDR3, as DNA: TGTGCCAGCAGGGAAGCGCTTCGGGGAAAGATAATAACGGGCCAAGAGACCCAGTACTTC.

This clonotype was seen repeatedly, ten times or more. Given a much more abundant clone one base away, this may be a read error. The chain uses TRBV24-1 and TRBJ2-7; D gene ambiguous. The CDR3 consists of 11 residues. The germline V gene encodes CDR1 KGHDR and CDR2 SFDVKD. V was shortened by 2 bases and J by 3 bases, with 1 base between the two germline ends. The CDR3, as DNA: TGTGCCACCAGTGATTACTACGAGCAGTACTTC. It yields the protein CATSDYYEQYF.

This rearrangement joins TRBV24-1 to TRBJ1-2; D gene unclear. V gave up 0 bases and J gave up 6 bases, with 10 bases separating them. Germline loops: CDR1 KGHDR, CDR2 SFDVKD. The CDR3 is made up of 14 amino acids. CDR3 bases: TGTGCCACCAGTGATTTGCAAAATCGGGATGGCTACACCTTC. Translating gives CATSDLQNRDGYTF.

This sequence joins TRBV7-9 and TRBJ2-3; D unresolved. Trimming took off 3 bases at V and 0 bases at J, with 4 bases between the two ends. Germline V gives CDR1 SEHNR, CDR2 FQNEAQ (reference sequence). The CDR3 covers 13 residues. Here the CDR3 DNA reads TGTGCCAGCAGCTTTGACAGCACAGATACGCAGTATTTT. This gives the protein CASSFDSTDTQYF.

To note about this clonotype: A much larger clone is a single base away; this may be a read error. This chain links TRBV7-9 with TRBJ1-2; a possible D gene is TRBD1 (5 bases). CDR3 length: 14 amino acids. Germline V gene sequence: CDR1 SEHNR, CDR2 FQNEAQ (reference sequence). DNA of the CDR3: TGTGCCAGCAGCTCGTCCGGGACGTACTATGGCCACACCTTC. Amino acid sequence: CASSSSGTYYGHTF. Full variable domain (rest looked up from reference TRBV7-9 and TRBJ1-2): DTGVSQNPRHKITKRGQNVTFRCDPISEHNRLYWYRQTLGQGPEFLTYFQNEAQLEKSRLLSDRFSAERPKGSFSTLEIQRTEQGDSAMYLCASSSSGTYYGHTFGSGTRLTVV.

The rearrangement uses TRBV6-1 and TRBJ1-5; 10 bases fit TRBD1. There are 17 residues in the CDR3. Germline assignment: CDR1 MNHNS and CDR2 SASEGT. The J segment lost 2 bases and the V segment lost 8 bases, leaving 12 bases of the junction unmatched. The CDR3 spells CASRPDRGSRGNQPQHF. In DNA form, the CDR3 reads TGTGCCAGCCGTCCGGACAGGGGGAGCAGGGGCAATCAGCCCCAGCATTTT.

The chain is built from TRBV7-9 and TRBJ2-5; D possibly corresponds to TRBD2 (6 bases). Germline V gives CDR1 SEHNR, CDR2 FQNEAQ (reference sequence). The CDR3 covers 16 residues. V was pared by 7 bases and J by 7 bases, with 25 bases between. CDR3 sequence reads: CASTPARVTWGGTQYF. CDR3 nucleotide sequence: TGTGCCAGCACCCCCGCCCGCGTAACATGGGGAGGGACCCAGTACTTC.

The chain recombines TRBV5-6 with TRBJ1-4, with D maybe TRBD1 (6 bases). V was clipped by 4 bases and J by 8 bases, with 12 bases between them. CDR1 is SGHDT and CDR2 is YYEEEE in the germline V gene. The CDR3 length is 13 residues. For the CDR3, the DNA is TGTGCCAGCAGCCAGGGGAGTGGCGAAAAACTGTTTTTT. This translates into CASSQGSGEKLFF.

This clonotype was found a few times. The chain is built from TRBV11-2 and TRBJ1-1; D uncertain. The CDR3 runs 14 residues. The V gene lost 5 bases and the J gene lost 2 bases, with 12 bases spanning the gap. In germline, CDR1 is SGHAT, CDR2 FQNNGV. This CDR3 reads CASSGSRDNTEAFF. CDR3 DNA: TGTGCCAGCAGCGGTAGTAGAGATAACACTGAAGCTTTCTTT.

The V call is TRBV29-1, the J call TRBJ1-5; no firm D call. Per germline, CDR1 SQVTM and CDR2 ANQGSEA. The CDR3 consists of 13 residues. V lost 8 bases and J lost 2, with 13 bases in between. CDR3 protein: CSQGRMGNQPQHF. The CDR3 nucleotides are TGCAGCCAAGGACGGATGGGCAATCAGCCCCAGCATTTT.

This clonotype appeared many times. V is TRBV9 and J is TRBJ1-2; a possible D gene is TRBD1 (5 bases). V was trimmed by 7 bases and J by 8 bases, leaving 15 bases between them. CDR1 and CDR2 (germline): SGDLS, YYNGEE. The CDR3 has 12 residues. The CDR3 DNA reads TGTGCCAGCGCTACGGCAAGGGACGGCTACACCTTC. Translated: CASATARDGYTF. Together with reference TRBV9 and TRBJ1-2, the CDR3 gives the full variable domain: DSGVTQTPKHLITATGQRVTLRCSPRSGDLSVYWYQQSLDQGLQFLIQYYNGEERAKGNILERFSAQQFPDLHSELNLSSLELGDSALYFCASATARDGYTFGSGTRLTVV.

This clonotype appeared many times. The CDR3 DNA is TGTGCCACCAGCAGACCAGGGACAGGGGGGACCTACGAGCAGTACTTC. Encoded protein: CATSRPGTGGTYEQYF. The chain carries TRBV15 and TRBJ2-7, with 11 nucleotides matching TRBD1. This CDR3 is built from 16 residues. Germline assignment: CDR1 LNHNV and CDR2 YYDKDF (reference sequence). V shed 2 bases, J shed 2 bases, and the junction held 5 bases outside the gene matches.

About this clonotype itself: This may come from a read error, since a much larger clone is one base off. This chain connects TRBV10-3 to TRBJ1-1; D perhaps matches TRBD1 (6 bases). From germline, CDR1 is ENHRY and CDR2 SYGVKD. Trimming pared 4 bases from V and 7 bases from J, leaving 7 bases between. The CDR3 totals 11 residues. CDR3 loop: CAISADSEAFF. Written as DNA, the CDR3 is TGTGCCATCAGTGCGGACAGTGAAGCTTTCTTT.

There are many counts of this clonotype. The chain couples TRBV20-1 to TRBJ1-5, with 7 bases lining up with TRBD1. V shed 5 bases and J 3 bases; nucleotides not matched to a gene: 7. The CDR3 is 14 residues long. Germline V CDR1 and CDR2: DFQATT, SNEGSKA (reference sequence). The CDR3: CSARNRGDNQPQHF. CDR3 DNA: TGCAGTGCTCGCAACAGGGGAGACAATCAGCCCCAGCATTTT.

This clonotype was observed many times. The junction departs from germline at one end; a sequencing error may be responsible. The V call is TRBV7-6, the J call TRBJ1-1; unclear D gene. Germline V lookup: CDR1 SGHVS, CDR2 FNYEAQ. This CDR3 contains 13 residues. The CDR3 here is CASSPHMNTEAFF. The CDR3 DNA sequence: TGTGCTAGCAGCCCCCACATGAACACTGAAGCTTTCTTT.

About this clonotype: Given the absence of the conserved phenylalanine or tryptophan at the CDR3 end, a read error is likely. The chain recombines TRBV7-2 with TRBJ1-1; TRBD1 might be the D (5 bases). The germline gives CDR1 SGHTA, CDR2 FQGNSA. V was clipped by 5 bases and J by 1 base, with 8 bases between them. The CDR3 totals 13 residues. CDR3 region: CASSNQGNTEAFL. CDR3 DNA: TGTGCCAGCAGCAATCAGGGGAACACTGAAGCTTTCCTT.

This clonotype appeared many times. In DNA, the CDR3 is TGTGCCAGCAGCTTAACGGAAGCCAACTATGGCTACACCTTC. Amino acids: CASSLTEANYGYTF. The chain couples TRBV7-2 to TRBJ1-2; D gene uncertain. Germline CDR1 and CDR2: SGHTA and FQGNSA. This CDR3 has 14 amino acids. V was trimmed by 2 bases and J by 2 bases, leaving 9 bases between them.

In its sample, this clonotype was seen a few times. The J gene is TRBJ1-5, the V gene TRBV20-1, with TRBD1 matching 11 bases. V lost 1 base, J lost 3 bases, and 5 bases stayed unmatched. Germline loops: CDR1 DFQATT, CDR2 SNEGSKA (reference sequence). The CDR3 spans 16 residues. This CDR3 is CSARATGQGVNQPQHF. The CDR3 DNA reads TGCAGTGCTAGAGCCACGGGACAGGGGGTCAATCAGCCCCAGCATTTT.

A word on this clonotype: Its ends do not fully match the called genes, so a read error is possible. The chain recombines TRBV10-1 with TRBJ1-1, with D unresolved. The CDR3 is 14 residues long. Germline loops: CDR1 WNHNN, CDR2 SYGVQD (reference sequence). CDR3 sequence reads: CASSYGQANTEAFF. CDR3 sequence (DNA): TGTGCCAGCAGTTACGGGCAGGCCAACACTGAAGCTTTCTTT.

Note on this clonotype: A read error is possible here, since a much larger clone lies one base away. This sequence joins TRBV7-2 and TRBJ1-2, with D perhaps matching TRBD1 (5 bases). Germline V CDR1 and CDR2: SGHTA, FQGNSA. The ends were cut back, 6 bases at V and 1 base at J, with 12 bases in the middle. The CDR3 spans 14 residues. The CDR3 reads CASRSQQDNYGYTF. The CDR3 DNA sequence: TGTGCCAGCAGGTCCCAACAGGATAACTATGGCTACACCTTC.

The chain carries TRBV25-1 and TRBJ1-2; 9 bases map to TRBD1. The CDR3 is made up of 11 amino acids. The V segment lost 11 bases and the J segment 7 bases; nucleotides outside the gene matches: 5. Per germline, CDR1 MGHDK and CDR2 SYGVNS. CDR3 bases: TGTGCCGAAGACAGGGGGTCTGGCTACACCTTC. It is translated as CAEDRGSGYTF.

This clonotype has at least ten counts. The DNA of the CDR3 is TGTGCCACCAGTGGGGGTGCAAGGCAGCCCCAGCATTTT. It encodes CATSGGARQPQHF. The J gene is TRBJ1-5, the V gene TRBV24-1; D remains ambiguous. CDR1 and CDR2 from the germline V gene are KGHDR and SFDVKD. V was trimmed by 5 bases and J by 7 bases, leaving 11 bases between them. This CDR3 is 13 amino acids long.

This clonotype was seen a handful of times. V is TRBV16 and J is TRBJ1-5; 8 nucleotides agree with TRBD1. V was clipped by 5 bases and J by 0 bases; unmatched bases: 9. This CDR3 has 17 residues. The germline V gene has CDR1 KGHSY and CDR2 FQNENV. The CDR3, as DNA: TGTGCCAGCAGCGCTCATCCCCAGGGGGCTAGCAATCAGCCCCAGCATTTT. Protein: CASSAHPQGASNQPQHF. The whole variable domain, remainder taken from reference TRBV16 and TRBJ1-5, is GEEVAQTPKHLVRGEGQKAKLYCAPIKGHSYVFWYQQVLKNEFKFLISFQNENVFDETGMPKERFSAKCLPNSPCSLEIQATKLEDSAVYFCASSAHPQGASNQPQHFGDGTRLSIL.

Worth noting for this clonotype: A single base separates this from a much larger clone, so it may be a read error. For the CDR3, the DNA is TGTGCCAGCGAAGTGGCCGGAGGGGTTGGCAACACCTTC. It codes for CASEVAGGVGNTF. The chain combines TRBV12-3 or TRBV12-4 with TRBJ1-2, with D perhaps TRBD1 (5 bases). This CDR3 is built from 13 residues.

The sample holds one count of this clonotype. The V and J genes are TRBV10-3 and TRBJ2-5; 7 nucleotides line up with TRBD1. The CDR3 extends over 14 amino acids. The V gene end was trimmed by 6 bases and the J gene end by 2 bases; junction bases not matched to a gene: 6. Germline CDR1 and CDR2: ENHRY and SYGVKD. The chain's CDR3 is CAISMGQRQETQYF. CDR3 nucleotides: TGTGCCATCAGCATGGGACAGAGACAAGAGACCCAGTACTTC.

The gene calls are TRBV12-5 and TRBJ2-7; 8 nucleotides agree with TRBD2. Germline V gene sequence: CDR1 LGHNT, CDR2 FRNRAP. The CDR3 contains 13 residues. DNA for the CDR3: TGTGCCAGCTCGCGGGAGGCCTCGTACGAGCAGTACTTC. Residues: CASSREASYEQYF.

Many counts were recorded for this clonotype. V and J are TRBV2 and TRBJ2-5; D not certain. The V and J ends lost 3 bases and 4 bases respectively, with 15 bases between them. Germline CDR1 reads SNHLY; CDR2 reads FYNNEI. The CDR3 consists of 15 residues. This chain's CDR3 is CASSDLLGGRETQYF. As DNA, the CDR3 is TGTGCCAGCAGTGATCTCCTGGGCGGACGAGAGACCCAGTACTTC.

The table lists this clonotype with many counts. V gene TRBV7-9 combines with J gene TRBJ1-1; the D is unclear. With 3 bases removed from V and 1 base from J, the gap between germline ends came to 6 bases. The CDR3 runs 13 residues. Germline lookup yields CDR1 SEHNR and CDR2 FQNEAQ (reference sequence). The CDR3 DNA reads TGTGCCAGCAGCTTTTCAGGGAACACTGAAGCTTTCTTT. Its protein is CASSFSGNTEAFF.

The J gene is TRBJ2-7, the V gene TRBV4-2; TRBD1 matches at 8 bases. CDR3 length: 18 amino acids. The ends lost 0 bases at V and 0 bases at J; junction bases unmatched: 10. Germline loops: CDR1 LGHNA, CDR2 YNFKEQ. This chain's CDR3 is CASSQDRGTGVYSYEQYF. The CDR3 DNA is TGTGCCAGCAGCCAAGATCGAGGGACAGGAGTATACTCCTACGAGCAGTACTTC.